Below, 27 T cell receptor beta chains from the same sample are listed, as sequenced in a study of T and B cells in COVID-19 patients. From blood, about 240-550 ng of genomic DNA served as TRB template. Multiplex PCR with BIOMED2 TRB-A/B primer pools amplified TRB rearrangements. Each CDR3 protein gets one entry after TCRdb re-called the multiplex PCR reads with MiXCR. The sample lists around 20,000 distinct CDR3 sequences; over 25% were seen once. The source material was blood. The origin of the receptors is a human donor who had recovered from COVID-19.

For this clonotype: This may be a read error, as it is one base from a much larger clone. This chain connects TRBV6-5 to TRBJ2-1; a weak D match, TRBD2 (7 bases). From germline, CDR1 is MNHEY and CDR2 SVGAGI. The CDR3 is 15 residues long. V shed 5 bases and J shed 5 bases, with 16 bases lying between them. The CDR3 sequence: CASSQRLAGDNEQFF. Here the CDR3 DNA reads TGTGCCAGCAGTCAGAGACTAGCAGGGGACAATGAGCAGTTCTTC.

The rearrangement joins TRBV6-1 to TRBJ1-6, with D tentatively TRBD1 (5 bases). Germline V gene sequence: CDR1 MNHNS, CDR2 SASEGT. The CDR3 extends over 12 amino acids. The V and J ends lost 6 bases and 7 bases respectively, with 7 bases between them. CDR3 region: CASRPGNSPLHF. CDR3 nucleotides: TGTGCCAGCAGACCAGGGAATTCACCCCTCCACTTT.

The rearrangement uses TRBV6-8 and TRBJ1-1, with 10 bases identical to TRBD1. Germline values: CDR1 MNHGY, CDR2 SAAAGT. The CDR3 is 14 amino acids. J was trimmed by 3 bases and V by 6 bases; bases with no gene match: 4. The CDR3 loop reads CASRRTGGDTEAFF. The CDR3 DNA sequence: TGTGCCAGCAGAAGGACAGGGGGTGACACTGAAGCTTTCTTT.

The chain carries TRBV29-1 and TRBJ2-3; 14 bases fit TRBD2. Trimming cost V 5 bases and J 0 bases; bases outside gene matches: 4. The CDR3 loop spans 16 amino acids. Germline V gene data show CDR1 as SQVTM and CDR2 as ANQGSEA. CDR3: CSVSGTSGGSTDTQYF. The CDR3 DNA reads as TGCAGCGTTTCCGGGACTAGCGGGGGAAGCACAGATACGCAGTATTTT.

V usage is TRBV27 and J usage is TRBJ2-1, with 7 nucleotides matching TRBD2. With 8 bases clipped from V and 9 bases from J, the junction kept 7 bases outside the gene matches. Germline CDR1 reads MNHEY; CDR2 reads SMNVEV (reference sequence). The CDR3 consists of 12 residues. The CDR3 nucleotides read TGTGCCAGCCACGGACTAGACGCTGAGCAGTTCTTC. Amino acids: CASHGLDAEQFF.

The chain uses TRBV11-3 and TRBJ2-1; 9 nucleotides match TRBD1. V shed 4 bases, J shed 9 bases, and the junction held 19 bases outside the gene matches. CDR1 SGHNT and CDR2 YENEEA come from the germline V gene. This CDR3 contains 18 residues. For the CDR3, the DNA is TGTGCCAGCAGCTGGGGATTAACGGGGGACAGGGACTTGGGTGAGCAGTTCTTC. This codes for CASSWGLTGDRDLGEQFF.

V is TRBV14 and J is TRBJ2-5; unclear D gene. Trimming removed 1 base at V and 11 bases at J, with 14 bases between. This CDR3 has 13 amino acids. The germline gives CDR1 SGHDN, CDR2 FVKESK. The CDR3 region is CASSQAGQFKQYF. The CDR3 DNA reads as TGTGCCAGCAGCCAAGCGGGCCAATTCAAGCAGTACTTC.

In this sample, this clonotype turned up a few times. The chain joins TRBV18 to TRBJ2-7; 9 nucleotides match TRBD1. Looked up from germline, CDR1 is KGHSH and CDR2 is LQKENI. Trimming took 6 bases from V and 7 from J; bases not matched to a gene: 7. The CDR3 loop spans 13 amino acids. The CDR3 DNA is TGTGCCAGCTCCGGTACAGGGGGCGTTGAGCAGTACTTC. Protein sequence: CASSGTGGVEQYF.

In DNA, the CDR3 is TGTGCCAGCAGTCGGCAGGAGAGCACTGAAGCTTTCTTT. Amino acid sequence: CASSRQESTEAFF. The rearrangement joins TRBV12-3 or TRBV12-4 to TRBJ1-1; D is unclear. The CDR3 totals 13 residues. V was clipped by 5 bases and J by 4 bases, with 11 bases between them.

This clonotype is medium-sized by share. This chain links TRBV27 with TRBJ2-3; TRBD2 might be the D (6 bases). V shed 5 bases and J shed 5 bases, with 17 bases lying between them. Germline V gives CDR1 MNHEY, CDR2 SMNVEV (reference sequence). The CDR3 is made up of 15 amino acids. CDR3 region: CASSTNWGVEDTQYF. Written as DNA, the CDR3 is TGTGCCAGCAGTACAAATTGGGGGGTGGAAGATACGCAGTATTTT.

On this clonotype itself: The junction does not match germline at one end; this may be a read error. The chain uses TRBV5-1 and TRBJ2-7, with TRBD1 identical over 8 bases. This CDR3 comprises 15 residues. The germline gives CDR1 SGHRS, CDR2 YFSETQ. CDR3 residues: CASRLGQAVSYEQYF. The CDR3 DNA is TGCGCCAGCAGGTTGGGACAGGCGGTATCCTACGAGCAGTACTTC. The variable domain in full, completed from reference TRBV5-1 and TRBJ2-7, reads KAGVTQTPRYLIKTRGQQVTLSCSPISGHRSVSWYQQTPGQGLQFLFEYFSETQRNKGNFPGRFSGRQFSNSRSEMNVSTLELGDSALYLCASRLGQAVSYEQYFGPGTRLTVT.

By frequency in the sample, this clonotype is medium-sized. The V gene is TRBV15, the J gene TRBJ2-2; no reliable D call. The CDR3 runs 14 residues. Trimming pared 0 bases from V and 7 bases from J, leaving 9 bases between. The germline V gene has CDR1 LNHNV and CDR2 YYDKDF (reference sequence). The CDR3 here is CATSRDQVHGELFF. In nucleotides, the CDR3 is TGTGCCACCAGCAGAGATCAGGTCCACGGGGAGCTGTTTTTT.

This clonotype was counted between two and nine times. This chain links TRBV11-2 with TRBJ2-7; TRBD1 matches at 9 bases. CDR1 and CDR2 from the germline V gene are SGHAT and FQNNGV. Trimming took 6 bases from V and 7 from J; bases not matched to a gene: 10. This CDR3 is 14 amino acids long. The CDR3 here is CASRDRGILREQYF. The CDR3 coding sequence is TGTGCCAGCAGAGACAGGGGGATTCTACGTGAGCAGTACTTC.

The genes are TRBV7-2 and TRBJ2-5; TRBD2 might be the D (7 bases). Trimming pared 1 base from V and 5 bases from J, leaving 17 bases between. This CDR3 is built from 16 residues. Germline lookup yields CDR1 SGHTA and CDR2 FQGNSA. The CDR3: CASSLGVRGGLETQYF. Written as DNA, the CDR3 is TGTGCCAGCAGCTTAGGGGTTAGGGGGGGGCTTGAGACCCAGTACTTC.

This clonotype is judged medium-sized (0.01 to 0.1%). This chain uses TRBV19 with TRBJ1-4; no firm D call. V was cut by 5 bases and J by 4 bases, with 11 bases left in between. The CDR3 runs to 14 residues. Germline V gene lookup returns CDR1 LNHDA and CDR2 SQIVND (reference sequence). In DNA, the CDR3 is TGTGCCAGTAGTGCTACAGCGTATAATGAAAAACTGTTTTTT. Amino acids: CASSATAYNEKLFF.

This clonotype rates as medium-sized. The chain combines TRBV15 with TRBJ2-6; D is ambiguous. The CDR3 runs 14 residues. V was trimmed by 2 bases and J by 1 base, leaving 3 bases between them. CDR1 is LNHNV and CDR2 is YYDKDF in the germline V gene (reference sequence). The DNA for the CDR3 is TGTGCCACCAGCAGACCATCTGGGGCCAACGTCCTGACTTTC. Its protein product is CATSRPSGANVLTF.

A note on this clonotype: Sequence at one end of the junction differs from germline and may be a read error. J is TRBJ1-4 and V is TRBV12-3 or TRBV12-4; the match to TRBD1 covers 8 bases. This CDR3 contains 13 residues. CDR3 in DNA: TGTGCCAGCAGTACAACAGGCAGGGGGCCGAAGGTTTTT. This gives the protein CASSTTGRGPKVF.

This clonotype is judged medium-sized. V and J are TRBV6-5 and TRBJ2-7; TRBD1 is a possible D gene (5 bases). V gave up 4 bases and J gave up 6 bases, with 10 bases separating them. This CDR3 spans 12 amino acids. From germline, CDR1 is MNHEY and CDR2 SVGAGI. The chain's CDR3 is CASSSKGCEQYF. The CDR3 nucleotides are TGTGCCAGCAGTTCCAAGGGGTGCGAGCAGTACTTC.

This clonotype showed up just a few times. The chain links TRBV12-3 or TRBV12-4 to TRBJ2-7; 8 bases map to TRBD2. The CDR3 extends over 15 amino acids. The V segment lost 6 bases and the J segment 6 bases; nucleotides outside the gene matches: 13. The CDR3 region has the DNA TGTGCCAGCAGCACCAGGGGACTAGTCACATCCGAGCAGTACTTC. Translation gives CASSTRGLVTSEQYF.

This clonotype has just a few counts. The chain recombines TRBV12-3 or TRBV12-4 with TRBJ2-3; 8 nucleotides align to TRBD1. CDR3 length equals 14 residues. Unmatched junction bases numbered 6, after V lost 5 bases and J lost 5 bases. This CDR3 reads CASSQRQGRDTQYF. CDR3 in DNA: TGTGCCAGCAGTCAGCGACAGGGGAGAGATACGCAGTATTTT.

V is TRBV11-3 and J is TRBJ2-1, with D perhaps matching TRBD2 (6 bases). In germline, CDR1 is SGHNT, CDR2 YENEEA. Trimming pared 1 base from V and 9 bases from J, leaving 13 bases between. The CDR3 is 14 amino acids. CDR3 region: CASSLAGVSGEQFF. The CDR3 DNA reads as TGTGCCAGCAGCTTAGCGGGGGTGTCCGGTGAGCAGTTCTTC.

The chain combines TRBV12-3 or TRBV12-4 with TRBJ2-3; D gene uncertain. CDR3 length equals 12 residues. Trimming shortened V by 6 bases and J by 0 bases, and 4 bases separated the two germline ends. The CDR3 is CASRLSTDTQYF. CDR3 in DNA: TGTGCCAGCAGACTCAGCACAGATACGCAGTATTTT.

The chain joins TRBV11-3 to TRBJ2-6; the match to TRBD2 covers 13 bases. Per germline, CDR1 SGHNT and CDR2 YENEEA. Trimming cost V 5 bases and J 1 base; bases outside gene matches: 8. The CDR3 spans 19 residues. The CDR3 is CASSPGTSGEPSGANVLTF. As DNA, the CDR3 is TGTGCCAGCAGCCCCGGGACTAGCGGGGAACCTTCTGGGGCCAACGTCCTGACTTTC.

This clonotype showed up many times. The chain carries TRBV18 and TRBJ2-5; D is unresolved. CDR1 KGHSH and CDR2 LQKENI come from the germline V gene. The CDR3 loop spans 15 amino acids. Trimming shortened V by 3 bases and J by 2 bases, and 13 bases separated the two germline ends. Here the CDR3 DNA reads TGTGCCAGCTCACCTCCTTCAACAGTACAAGAGACCCAGTACTTC. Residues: CASSPPSTVQETQYF.

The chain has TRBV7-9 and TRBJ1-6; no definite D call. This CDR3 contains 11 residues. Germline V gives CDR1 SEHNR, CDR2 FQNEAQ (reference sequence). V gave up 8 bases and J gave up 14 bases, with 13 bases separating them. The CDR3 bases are TGTGCCAGCGAGCCGTTGAGGGCCCTCCACTTT. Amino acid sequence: CASEPLRALHF.

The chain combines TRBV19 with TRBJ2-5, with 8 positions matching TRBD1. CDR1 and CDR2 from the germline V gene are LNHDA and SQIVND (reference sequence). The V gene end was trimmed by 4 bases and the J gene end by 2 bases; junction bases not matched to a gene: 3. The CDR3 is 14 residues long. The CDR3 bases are TGTGCCAGTAGTACCCGGACAGGGCAAGAGACCCAGTACTTC. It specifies CASSTRTGQETQYF.

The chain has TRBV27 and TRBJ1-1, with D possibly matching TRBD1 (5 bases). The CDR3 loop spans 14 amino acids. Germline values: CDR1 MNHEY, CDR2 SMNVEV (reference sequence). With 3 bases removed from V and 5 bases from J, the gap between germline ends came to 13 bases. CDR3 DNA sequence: TGTGCCAGCAGTTTTGGGTGGGGCGTTACTGAAGCTTTCTTT. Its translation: CASSFGWGVTEAFF.